A single sample gave rise to the 4 T cell receptor beta chains below, sequenced in a study of blood T cell repertoires in COVID-19. Assay: immunoSEQ multiplex PCR; the TCRdb copy retains only in-frame clones and omits some. Altogether roughly 220,000 clones are present, roughly 90% being singletons, with the ten largest covering roughly 16%. Material: PBMCs or T cells enriched from blood (not recorded which). All receptors come from a man younger than 45 who had been exposed to COVID-19.

V and J are TRBV6-6 and TRBJ2-1, with TRBD1 as a possible D gene (6 bases). Trimming pared 5 bases from V and 8 bases from J, leaving 16 bases between. The CDR3 runs 14 residues. Germline V gives CDR1 MNHNY, CDR2 SVGAGI (reference sequence). The DNA for the CDR3 is TGTGCCAGCAGTCCATTTAAAGCAGGGGATGAGCAGTTCTTC. This encodes CASSPFKAGDEQFF.

The chain recombines TRBV15 with TRBJ1-2; maybe TRBD1 (6 bases). Trimming removed 0 bases from V and 8 bases from J, with 16 bases in between. This CDR3 has 15 amino acids. The germline gives CDR1 LNHNV, CDR2 YYDKDF (reference sequence). This CDR3 is CATSRDQQGILGYTF. DNA for the CDR3: TGTGCCACCAGCAGAGATCAACAGGGAATCCTGGGCTACACCTTC.

The chain recombines TRBV6-6 with TRBJ2-2; D is unresolved. Germline assignment: CDR1 MNHNY and CDR2 SVGAGI (reference sequence). V was trimmed by 0 bases and J by 8 bases, leaving 7 bases between them. This CDR3 spans 13 amino acids. As DNA, the CDR3 is TGTGCCAGCAGTTACTCGCCAGTAGGGGAGCTGTTTTTT. This codes for CASSYSPVGELFF.

The chain couples TRBV7-9 to TRBJ1-2; unclear D gene. The CDR3 is made up of 14 amino acids. Per the germline V gene, CDR1 is SEHNR and CDR2 is FQNEAQ (reference sequence). With 4 bases removed from V and 4 bases from J, the gap between germline ends came to 13 bases. CDR3 DNA sequence: TGTGCCAGCAGCTGGGTTGGAGACTCCTATGGCTACACCTTC. Its protein is CASSWVGDSYGYTF.